This T cell receptor beta chain was sequenced in a study of blood T cell repertoires in COVID-19. Study-wide background: COVID-19 samples collected from the United States, Italy and Spain covered acute and convalescent phases. T cells, B-cell-depleted T cells, or PBMCs provided the cDNA or gDNA that served as material.

Authors' methods: Quantification of nucleated cells was approximated via reference gene primer amplification. Data came from immunoSEQ multiplex PCR; TCRdb stores just in-frame clones and leaves some out. D and trimming come from the DNA, and the V and J calls and clone size come from that table. The sample lists some 200,000 clones, around 83% occurring once. Germline assignment: CDR1 MNHEY and CDR2 SMNVEV (reference sequence). This CDR3 has 17 amino acids. The V gene end was trimmed by 6 bases and the J gene end by 0 bases; junction bases not matched to a gene: 9. The sequencing input was peripheral blood. The sequence was obtained from a man aged 50-59 years who had recovered from COVID-19. The chain has TRBV27 and TRBJ2-1; TRBD1 aligns across 9 bases. In DNA, the CDR3 is TGTGCCAGCAGGAAATTCACGGGACAGGGCTCCTACAATGAGCAGTTCTTC. Amino acid sequence: CASRKFTGQGSYNEQFF.